These 14 T cell receptor beta chains share one sample of origin, sequenced in a study of shared clonotypes between healthy human individuals. Naive CD8 populations comprised CD45RO-negative cells positively selected for CCR7, excluding terminally differentiated effector memory CD45RA+ cells. Assay: immunoSEQ multiplex PCR; the TCRdb copy retains only in-frame clones and omits some. The table has around 2.1 million clones, more than 85% seen once; the top ten hold 1.5% to 2%. What was sequenced was naive CD8+ T cells from PBMCs. The receptors were sampled from a man younger than 30 in good health. Some clones in this sample may be carry-over from other donors' samples.

This chain links TRBV27 with TRBJ1-3, with no clear D. CDR3 size: 13 residues. Germline CDR1 MNHEY, CDR2 SMNVEV (reference sequence). The germline V and J ends were trimmed by 3 bases and 7 bases, with 10 bases remaining between them. The DNA of the CDR3 is TGTGCCAGCAGTTTGTCTACCTGGAACACCATATATTTT. Its translation: CASSLSTWNTIYF.

The chain carries TRBV11-2 and TRBJ2-7; 8 nucleotides agree with TRBD1. J was trimmed by 3 bases and V by 4 bases; bases with no gene match: 8. This CDR3 spans 15 amino acids. Germline lookup yields CDR1 SGHAT and CDR2 FQNNGV. The CDR3 bases are TGTGCCAGCAGCTCCCCGGGACAGGTCAACTACGAGCAGTACTTC. Residues: CASSSPGQVNYEQYF.

This rearrangement joins TRBV4-2 to TRBJ1-1; 10 nucleotides align to TRBD1. The trim removed 1 base at V and 4 bases at J, leaving 15 bases unmatched. The CDR3 spans 19 residues. Germline assignment: CDR1 LGHNA and CDR2 YNFKEQ. The CDR3 is CASSQAPTGTGAISTEAFF. Here the CDR3 DNA reads TGTGCCAGCAGCCAAGCTCCTACCGGGACAGGGGCGATTAGCACTGAAGCTTTCTTT.

The rearrangement joins TRBV12-5 to TRBJ1-2; tentative D call: TRBD1 (6 bases). The germline CDR1 and CDR2 sequences are LGHNT and FRNRAP. V lost 2 bases and J lost 3, with 10 bases in between. The CDR3 has 14 residues. As DNA, the CDR3 is TGTGCTAGTGGTTTGACAGGGACCCACTATGGCTACACCTTC. This encodes CASGLTGTHYGYTF.

This chain links TRBV14 with TRBJ1-4, with D possibly TRBD1 on 6 matching bases. Germline V CDR1 and CDR2: SGHDN, FVKESK. The CDR3 contains 16 residues. V lost 3 bases and J 8 bases, leaving 19 bases between the germline ends. The CDR3 coding sequence is TGTGCCAGCAGCCAGGGGACAACTCACGCAAGGGAAAAACTGTTTTTT. This gives the protein CASSQGTTHAREKLFF.

Concerning this clone: Other nucleotide sequences in the sample specify the same CDR3. This chain uses TRBV6-6 with TRBJ2-7, with D hard to call. The ends were cut back, 3 bases at V and 4 bases at J, with 4 bases in the middle. The CDR3 length is 11 residues. Germline lookup yields CDR1 MNHNY and CDR2 SVGAGI (reference sequence). The CDR3 reads CASSYAYEQYF. The CDR3 nucleotides are TGTGCCAGCAGTTATGCTTACGAGCAGTACTTC.

This chain joins TRBV19 and TRBJ1-1; D is ambiguous. The V gene's germline CDR1 is LNHDA and CDR2 SQIVND (reference sequence). V was shortened by 9 bases and J by 8 bases, with 22 bases between the two germline ends. This CDR3 comprises 14 residues. CDR3 DNA: TGTGCCAGCCGTCGTTACCCACCGAGCGACGAAGCTTTCTTT. Residues: CASRRYPPSDEAFF.

The rearrangement links TRBV9 to TRBJ2-7; 7 bases line up with TRBD2. This CDR3 contains 14 residues. The germline V gene has CDR1 SGDLS and CDR2 YYNGEE. The V and J ends lost 4 bases and 2 bases, in that order; junction bases with no gene match: 6. The CDR3 reads CASSSGEGPYEQYF. For the CDR3, the DNA is TGTGCCAGCAGCTCTGGGGAGGGCCCCTACGAGCAGTACTTC. The variable domain in full, with the rest retrieved from reference TRBV9 and TRBJ2-7, is DSGVTQTPKHLITATGQRVTLRCSPRSGDLSVYWYQQSLDQGLQFLIQYYNGEERAKGNILERFSAQQFPDLHSELNLSSLELGDSALYFCASSSGEGPYEQYFGPGTRLTVT.

V usage is TRBV28 and J usage is TRBJ2-7; 7 nucleotides align to TRBD1. Germline V lookup: CDR1 MDHEN, CDR2 SYDVKM. This CDR3 is built from 14 residues. J lost 4 bases, V lost 1 base, and 4 bases had no gene match. For the CDR3, the DNA is TGTGCCAGCAGTTTATACAGGGACAGATACGAGCAGTACTTC. Translation gives CASSLYRDRYEQYF.

The chain joins TRBV10-2 to TRBJ2-2; 8 bases line up with TRBD2. The CDR3 runs to 16 residues. Germline lookup yields CDR1 WSHSY and CDR2 SAAADI. V gave up 6 bases and J gave up 3 bases; unmatched junction bases: 9. The CDR3 protein is CASRTSGRGDTGELFF. CDR3 nucleotides: TGCGCCAGCAGAACCAGCGGGAGAGGCGACACCGGGGAGCTGTTTTTT.

The rearrangement uses TRBV27 and TRBJ2-5; 8 bases are shared with TRBD2. Germline V gene lookup returns CDR1 MNHEY and CDR2 SMNVEV (reference sequence). Unmatched junction bases numbered 9, after V lost 8 bases and J lost 4 bases. This CDR3 is built from 14 residues. This CDR3 is CASGSSGTLETQYF. For the CDR3, the DNA is TGTGCCAGCGGGAGTAGCGGGACTCTAGAGACCCAGTACTTC.

The V gene is TRBV5-1, the J gene TRBJ1-1; D not certain. V was pared by 5 bases and J by 7 bases, with 12 bases between. Germline V gene sequence: CDR1 SGHRS, CDR2 YFSETQ. This CDR3 is built from 12 residues. CDR3 in DNA: TGCGCCAGCAGATGGGGTGGCAGTGAAGCTTTCTTT. Translation gives CASRWGGSEAFF.

This chain links TRBV19 with TRBJ1-5; D not certain. V gave up 7 bases and J gave up 5 bases, with 9 bases separating them. The germline V gene has CDR1 LNHDA and CDR2 SQIVND (reference sequence). This CDR3 is built from 12 residues. CDR3 sequence reads: CASNDGYQPQHF. The CDR3 coding sequence is TGTGCCAGTAATGACGGTTATCAGCCCCAGCATTTT.

The J gene is TRBJ1-2, the V gene TRBV7-9; D possibly corresponds to TRBD1 (6 bases). Germline V gene data show CDR1 as SEHNR and CDR2 as FQNEAQ (reference sequence). This CDR3 spans 14 amino acids. The V and J ends lost 4 bases and 4 bases respectively, with 13 bases between them. The CDR3 is CASSSLGHPYGYTF. The CDR3 DNA reads TGTGCCAGCAGCTCCTTGGGACATCCCTATGGCTACACCTTC.